These 18 T cell receptor beta chains came from one sample sequenced in a study of T cells after yellow fever vaccination. MiXCR was run by TCRdb on the 5' RACE reads, yielding one entry per CDR3 protein. The sample contains about 320,000 distinct CDR3 sequences, 3.5% to 4.5% of which appear only once. The material was PBMCs, obtained 15 days after the yellow fever booster vaccination. The receptor source for this set is a man younger than 35 who received the YFV17D yellow fever vaccine.

This clonotype was seen ten or more times. CDR3 DNA sequence: TGTGCCAGCAGGGCCTCCGGGTACGCCTACACCTTC. Translating gives CASRASGYAYTF. The genes are TRBV7-2 and TRBJ1-2, with unresolved D. The V gene's germline CDR1 is SGHTA and CDR2 FQGNSA. The V end lost 6 bases, the J end lost 10 bases, and 15 bases lay between the germline ends. The length of the CDR3 is 12 residues.

This clonotype was seen more than once but under ten times. The chain has TRBV20-1 and TRBJ1-1, with D uncertain. Trimming cost V 4 bases and J 5 bases, with 14 bases left between them. CDR3 length: 13 residues. Per the germline V gene, CDR1 is DFQATT and CDR2 is SNEGSKA (reference sequence). The CDR3 region has the DNA TGCAGTGCTATCCAGGCCGCCGGGACTGAAGCTTTCTTT. Translated: CSAIQAAGTEAFF.

This clonotype was seen repeatedly, ten times or more. This chain uses TRBV10-3 with TRBJ2-3; no clear D gene. The CDR3 is 16 residues long. V gave up 2 bases and J gave up 4 bases, with 16 bases separating them. Germline-derived CDR1 and CDR2 are ENHRY and SYGVKD. The CDR3 DNA sequence: TGTGCCATCAGTGAGGCCCGGGCCACAACTGCAGATACGCAGTATTTT. The encoded protein is CAISEARATTADTQYF.

The chain carries TRBV18 and TRBJ1-1; D is perhaps TRBD1 (5 bases). This CDR3 is built from 14 residues. Germline lookup yields CDR1 KGHSH and CDR2 LQKENI. Trimming pared 6 bases from V and 6 bases from J, leaving 17 bases between. In DNA, the CDR3 is TGTGCCAGCTCGCAAGGGCGGGTGGGGGCTGAAGCTTTCTTT. Protein sequence: CASSQGRVGAEAFF.

This clonotype was observed at least ten times. This rearrangement joins TRBV6-6 to TRBJ1-4; D not resolved. Germline loops: CDR1 MNHNY, CDR2 SVGAGI (reference sequence). V lost 11 bases and J lost 0, with 4 bases in between. The CDR3 covers 11 residues. The CDR3 reads CAGATNEKLFF. In DNA form, the CDR3 reads TGTGCCGGGGCAACTAATGAAAAACTGTTTTTT.

This clonotype was seen more than once but under ten times. The chain joins TRBV12-3 or TRBV12-4 to TRBJ2-7, with a tentative D call TRBD1 (6 bases). Trimming removed 6 bases from V and 4 bases from J, with 13 bases in between. The CDR3 is made up of 13 amino acids. As DNA, the CDR3 is TGTGCCAGCAGCTTGGGACACATGTACGAGCAGTACTTC. It encodes CASSLGHMYEQYF.

This clonotype was seen ten or more times. V is TRBV7-9 and J is TRBJ2-7, with D possibly being TRBD2 (5 bases). Trimming stripped 6 bases from V and 3 bases from J, with 9 bases between. The CDR3 contains 12 residues. In germline, CDR1 is SEHNR, CDR2 FQNEAQ (reference sequence). CDR3 sequence: CASREGSYEQYF. The CDR3 DNA is TGTGCCAGCAGGGAAGGGAGCTACGAGCAGTACTTC.

This clonotype came up many times. V and J are TRBV12-3 or TRBV12-4 and TRBJ2-3; D is tentatively TRBD1 or TRBD2 (6 bases each). The CDR3 runs to 16 residues. The ends were cut back, 7 bases at V and 4 bases at J, with 21 bases in the middle. Here the CDR3 DNA reads TGTGCCAGCACCATTGGCATCGGGGGCGAGGCAGATACGCAGTATTTT. Its translation is CASTIGIGGEADTQYF.

V gene TRBV10-3 combines with J gene TRBJ1-6, with D perhaps matching TRBD1 (5 bases). With 7 bases removed from V and 12 bases from J, the gap between germline ends came to 13 bases. This CDR3 is 12 amino acids long. Looked up from germline, CDR1 is ENHRY and CDR2 is SYGVKD. As DNA, the CDR3 is TGTGCCATCATCAAGGGGTTGGGACCCCTCCACTTT. This encodes CAIIKGLGPLHF.

This chain uses TRBV12-3 or TRBV12-4 with TRBJ1-2, with D possibly being TRBD1 (5 bases). The CDR3 covers 14 residues. V lost 3 bases, J lost 5 bases, and 13 bases lay in between. The CDR3 is CASSLGWQGYGYTF. CDR3 in DNA: TGTGCCAGCAGTTTGGGGTGGCAGGGTTATGGCTACACCTTC.

The chain joins TRBV27 to TRBJ1-6, with 12 bases lining up with TRBD1. Germline lookup yields CDR1 MNHEY and CDR2 SMNVEV (reference sequence). CDR3 length: 16 residues. Trimming removed 6 bases from V and 4 bases from J; junction bases left unmatched: 4. CDR3 protein: CASSRDRGLYNSPLHF. The CDR3 coding sequence is TGTGCCAGCAGCCGGGACAGGGGGCTGTATAATTCACCCCTCCACTTT.

This clonotype was detected a few times. The J gene is TRBJ2-3, the V gene TRBV20-1; 8 positions match TRBD1. CDR3 size: 15 residues. Trimming cost V 0 bases and J 4 bases; bases outside gene matches: 6. Germline values: CDR1 DFQATT, CDR2 SNEGSKA (reference sequence). CDR3 DNA: TGCAGTGCTAGAGAGAGGACAGGGATATCAGATACGCAGTATTTT. Protein: CSARERTGISDTQYF.

There are many counts of this clonotype. The gene calls are TRBV12-3 or TRBV12-4 and TRBJ1-4, with D perhaps matching TRBD1 (6 bases). V shed 6 bases and J shed 8 bases, with 10 bases lying between them. The CDR3 is 12 amino acids. The CDR3 nucleotides read TGTGCCAGCAGACAGGGAAACGAAAAACTGTTTTTT. It encodes CASRQGNEKLFF.

Many counts were recorded for this clonotype. The rearrangement links TRBV7-2 to TRBJ2-7, with TRBD2 as a possible D gene (6 bases). With 6 bases removed from V and 4 bases from J, the gap between germline ends came to 16 bases. CDR3 length: 14 residues. Per the germline V gene, CDR1 is SGHTA and CDR2 is FQGNSA. CDR3 in amino acids: CASSRSGGWYEQYF. The CDR3 DNA follows: TGTGCCAGCAGTCGGTCCGGGGGATGGTACGAGCAGTACTTC.

In its sample, this clonotype was seen many times. The chain is built from TRBV12-3 or TRBV12-4 and TRBJ1-1; D is uncertain. The V gene lost 5 bases and the J gene lost 0 bases, with 7 bases spanning the gap. The CDR3 loop spans 13 amino acids. The CDR3 spells CASSVQVNTEAFF. The CDR3 DNA is TGTGCCAGCAGTGTCCAAGTGAACACTGAAGCTTTCTTT.

The chain joins TRBV4-3 to TRBJ1-2; no reliable D call. Germline lookup yields CDR1 LGHNA and CDR2 YSLEER. Trimming took 5 bases from V and 5 from J, leaving 18 bases between them. CDR3 length: 15 residues. The CDR3 region has the DNA TGCGCCAGCAGCGGTAGCGCGGGTTTCGGGTATGGCTACACCTTC. Its translation is CASSGSAGFGYGYTF.

This clonotype was seen many times. The rearrangement uses TRBV5-1 and TRBJ2-7, with TRBD2 as a possible D gene (6 bases). The V gene's germline CDR1 is SGHRS and CDR2 YFSETQ. Deletions cut 1 base from V and 2 bases from J, with 13 bases between. This CDR3 contains 15 residues. The chain's CDR3 is CASSLYYGSAYEQYF. CDR3 DNA sequence: TGCGCCAGCAGCTTGTACTACGGGAGCGCCTACGAGCAGTACTTC.

This clonotype came up a few times. This chain connects TRBV5-4 to TRBJ2-1; 8 bases agree with TRBD1. With V trimmed by 0 bases and J by 4 bases, 9 bases remained unmatched. CDR1 and CDR2 (germline): SGHNT, YYREEE (reference sequence). The CDR3 runs 17 residues. The CDR3 protein is CASSLGPTGEVYNEQFF. The CDR3 DNA is TGTGCCAGCAGCTTGGGTCCGACAGGGGAGGTTTACAATGAGCAGTTCTTC.